This T cell receptor beta chain was sequenced during a study of CD8+CD57+ T cells in acquired aplastic anemia. Overall study results and limits: About 29 shared CD8+ CDR3s appeared highly expressed within patients' immunodominant clones.

This CDR3 region has 14 residues. Germline V gene sequence: CDR1 SEHNR, CDR2 FQNEAQ (reference sequence). About this clonotype itself: Antigen specificity is unknown. A read error may produce the germline difference seen at one junction end.

Sequencing involved patients with CD8+CD57+ cell expansion previously shown by flow cytometry. There were no patients without severe acquired aplastic anemia. No patient had been given any therapy when blood was sampled. The template for TCR beta VDJ and CDR3 sequence profiling was genomic DNA. A single record per CDR3 protein comes from TCRdb applying MiXCR to the reads. The table shows approximately 250,000 distinct CDR3 sequences, with around 82% occurring only once. The source material was sorted CD4+, CD8+, or CD8+CD57+ T cells (not recorded which) from PBMCs. The receptor's source is a human donor with aplastic anemia. The J gene is TRBJ2-3, the V gene TRBV7-9; D assignment may be TRBD1 or TRBD2 (6 bases each). The CDR3 here is CASRGAGMSSYEQF. In DNA form, the CDR3 reads TGTGCCAGCAGGGGGGCGGGGATGAGCTCCTACGAGCAGTTT.